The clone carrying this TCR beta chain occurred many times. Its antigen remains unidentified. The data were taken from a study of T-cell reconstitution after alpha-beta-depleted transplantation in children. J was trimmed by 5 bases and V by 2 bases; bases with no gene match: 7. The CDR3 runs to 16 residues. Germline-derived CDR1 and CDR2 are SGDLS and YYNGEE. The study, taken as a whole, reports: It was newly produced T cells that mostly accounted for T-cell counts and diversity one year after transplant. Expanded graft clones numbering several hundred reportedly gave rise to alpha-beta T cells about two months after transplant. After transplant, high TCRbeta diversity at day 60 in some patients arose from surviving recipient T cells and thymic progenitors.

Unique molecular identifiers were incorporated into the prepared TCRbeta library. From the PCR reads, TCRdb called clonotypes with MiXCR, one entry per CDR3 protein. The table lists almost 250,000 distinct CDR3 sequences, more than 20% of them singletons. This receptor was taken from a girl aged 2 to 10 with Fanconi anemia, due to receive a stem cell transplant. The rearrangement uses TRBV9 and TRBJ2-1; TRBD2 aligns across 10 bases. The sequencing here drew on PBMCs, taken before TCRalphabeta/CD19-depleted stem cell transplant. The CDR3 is CASSVTTSGANNEQFF. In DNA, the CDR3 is TGTGCCAGCAGCGTGACTACTAGCGGGGCTAACAATGAGCAGTTCTTC.